The rows below give T cell receptor beta chains drawn from one sample of a study of cytomegalovirus exposure and HLA in healthy donors. The repertoire was sequenced with immunoSEQ multiplex PCR; TCRdb's copy has only in-frame clones and lacks some. This sample has tens of thousands of clones, with around 80% found just once. What was sequenced was PBMCs. The receptors come from a man aged 50-59 years in good health and CMV-seropositive. Both conserved end residues are part of each CDR3. A D gene is named only where the DNA matches it firmly. Rows give clone size only sometimes, using once, few, many, or a class for an expanded clone.

clone_size j_call v_call d_call cdr3_nt cdr3_aa
. TRBJ2-1 TRBV15 TRBD2 TGTGCCACCAGCAGAGGGCGGGAGACCTACAATGAGCAGTTCTTC CATSRGRETYNEQFF
. TRBJ1-1 TRBV11-2 . TGTGCCAGCAGCACAGGGTACACTGAAGCTTTCTTT CASSTGYTEAFF
once TRBJ1-4 TRBV5-4 . TGTGCCAGCAGCTCTCAGGGAAGCCGCCTGTTTTTT CASSSQGSRLFF
. TRBJ1-6 TRBV7-3 TRBD1 TGTGCCAGCAGCCGACAGGGGAATGGGGATCCACCCCTCCACTTT CASSRQGNGDPPLHF
. TRBJ2-2 TRBV7-9 TRBD1 TGTGCCAGCAGCCAGACAGGGGCCGGCACCGGGGAGCTGTTTTTT CASSQTGAGTGELFF
. TRBJ2-7 TRBV19 TRBD2 TGTGCCAGTACCAGGACTAGCGGTTCCTACGAGCAGTACTTC CASTRTSGSYEQYF
. TRBJ2-1 TRBV7-9 TRBD1 TGTGCCAGCATCCTTCCGGGACAGCTATATACATACAATGAGCAGTTCTTC CASILPGQLYTYNEQFF
once TRBJ2-1 TRBV30 TRBD1 TGTGCCTGGAGTTCGGGACAGGGGGCCGGCAATGAGCAGTTCTTC CAWSSGQGAGNEQFF
. TRBJ2-1 TRBV12-5 TRBD2 TGTGCTAGTGGCCCTGGGACTAGCGGAAACAATGAGCAGTTCTTC CASGPGTSGNNEQFF
. TRBJ2-7 TRBV7-9 TRBD1 TGTGCCAGCAGCTACAGACAGGGGGCGAGCGAGCAGTACTTC CASSYRQGASEQYF
. TRBJ2-3 TRBV2 TRBD1 TGTGCCAGCAGGGGACAGGGCCTTTCCACAGATACGCAGTATTTT CASRGQGLSTDTQYF
. TRBJ2-7 TRBV25-1 . TGTGCCAGCAGGGTAATCCCCCCTCAGGGGGACTTCTCCTACGAGCAGTACTTC CASRVIPPQGDFSYEQYF
. TRBJ2-7 TRBV6-1 . TGTGCCAGCAGTGAAGGGTTCGGGGGACCATCCTACGAGCAGTACTTC CASSEGFGGPSYEQYF
few TRBJ2-5 TRBV4-3 TRBD1 TGCGCCAGCAGCCCCGGGACAGGGGAAGAGACCCAGTACTTC CASSPGTGEETQYF
once TRBJ2-7 TRBV11-2 . TGTGCCAGCAGCGGGGCCTTATCCTACGAGCAGTACTTC CASSGALSYEQYF
. TRBJ2-4 TRBV19 TRBD2 TGTGCCAGTAGTCGGACTAGCGGCCTAGCCAAAAACATTCAGTACTTC CASSRTSGLAKNIQYF
. TRBJ2-1 TRBV5-5 . TGTGCCAGCAGCTTTCGGAATGAGCAGTTCTTC CASSFRNEQFF
. TRBJ2-5 TRBV11-2 TRBD1 TGTGCCAGCAGCTCCGGGACAGTCGAAGAGACCCAGTACTTC CASSSGTVEETQYF
once TRBJ1-1 TRBV27 . TGTGCCAGCAGTCCTGGGACAAGCACAAAAAACACTGAAGCTTTCTTT CASSPGTSTKNTEAFF
once TRBJ1-2 TRBV19 . TGTGCCAGTAGTAGCCCCAGTACAGCTAACTATGGCTACACCTTC CASSSPSTANYGYTF
. TRBJ2-3 TRBV11-2 . TGTGCCAGCAGCTTAGGACAGGGCGCGGGGCACACAGATACGCAGTATTTT CASSLGQGAGHTDTQYF
. TRBJ1-2 TRBV7-9 . TGTGCCAGCTTTCTTATGTCAGGGGCAGGAGGCTACACCTTC CASFLMSGAGGYTF
. TRBJ2-3 TRBV11-2 TRBD2 TGTGCCAGCATCCCTATAAATGTCCGCGGGGGGGGCATTGATACGCAGTATTTT CASIPINVRGGGIDTQYF
few TRBJ1-2 TRBV7-2 . TGTGCCAGCAGCGGGCAGACTAACTATGGCTACACCTTC CASSGQTNYGYTF
. TRBJ2-4 TRBV28 TRBD2 TGTGCCAGCAGTTTAGCTGGTGCGGGAGGGAGAAACATTCAGTACTTC CASSLAGAGGRNIQYF
. TRBJ2-1 TRBV25-1 . TGTGCCAGCAGTGACAGGGTAAATGAGCAGTTCTTC CASSDRVNEQFF
few TRBJ1-2 TRBV7-9 . TGTGCCAGCATGGGGCTGCTGTCCCGACAGCTCCTCTCTGGCTACACCTTC CASMGLLSRQLLSGYTF
. TRBJ2-7 TRBV19 TRBD2 TGTGCCAGTAGTAGACTAGCGGCCTACGAGCAGTACTTC CASSRLAAYEQYF
once TRBJ2-1 TRBV4-1 TRBD2 TGCGCCAGCAGCCACCGCGGGGACTATACAAACAATGAGCAGTTCTTC CASSHRGDYTNNEQFF
. TRBJ2-2 TRBV9 TRBD1 TGTGCCAGCAGCGCAACAGGGGGCGCGAACACCGGGGAGCTGTTTTTT CASSATGGANTGELFF
. TRBJ2-5 TRBV6-6 TRBD2 TGTGCCAGCAGTTCCGGCCTAGCGGGGGGGCAAGAGACCCAGTACTTC CASSSGLAGGQETQYF